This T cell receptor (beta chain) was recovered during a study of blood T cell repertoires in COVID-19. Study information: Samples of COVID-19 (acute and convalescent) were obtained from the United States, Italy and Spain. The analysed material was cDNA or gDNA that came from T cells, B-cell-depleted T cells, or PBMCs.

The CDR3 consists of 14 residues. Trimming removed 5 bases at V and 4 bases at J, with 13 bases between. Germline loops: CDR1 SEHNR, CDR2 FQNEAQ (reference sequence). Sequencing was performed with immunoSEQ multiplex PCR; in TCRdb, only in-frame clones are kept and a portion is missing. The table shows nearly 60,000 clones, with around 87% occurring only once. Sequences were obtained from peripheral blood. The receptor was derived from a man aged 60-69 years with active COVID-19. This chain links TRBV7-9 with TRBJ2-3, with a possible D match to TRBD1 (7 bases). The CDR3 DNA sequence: TGTGCCAGCAGCCCAGGGGGGACCGCAGATACGCAGTATTTT. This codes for CASSPGGTADTQYF.